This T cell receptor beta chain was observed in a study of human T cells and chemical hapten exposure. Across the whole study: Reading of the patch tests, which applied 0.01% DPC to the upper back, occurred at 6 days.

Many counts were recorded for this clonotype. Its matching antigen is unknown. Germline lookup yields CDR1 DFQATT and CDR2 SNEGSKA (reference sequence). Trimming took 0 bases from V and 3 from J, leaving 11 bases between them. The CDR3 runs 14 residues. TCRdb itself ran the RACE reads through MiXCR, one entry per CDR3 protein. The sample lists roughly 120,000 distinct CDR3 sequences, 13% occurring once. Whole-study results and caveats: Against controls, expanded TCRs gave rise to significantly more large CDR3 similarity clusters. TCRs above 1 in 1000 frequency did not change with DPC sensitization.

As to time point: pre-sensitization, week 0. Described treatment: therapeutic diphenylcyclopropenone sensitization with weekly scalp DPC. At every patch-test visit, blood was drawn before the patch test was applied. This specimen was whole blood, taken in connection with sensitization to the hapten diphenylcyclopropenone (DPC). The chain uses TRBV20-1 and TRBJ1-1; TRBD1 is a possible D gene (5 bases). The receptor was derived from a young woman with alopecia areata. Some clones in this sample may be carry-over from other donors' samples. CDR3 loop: CSARDGAKDTEAFF. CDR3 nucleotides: TGCAGTGCTAGAGATGGGGCCAAGGACACTGAAGCTTTCTTT.